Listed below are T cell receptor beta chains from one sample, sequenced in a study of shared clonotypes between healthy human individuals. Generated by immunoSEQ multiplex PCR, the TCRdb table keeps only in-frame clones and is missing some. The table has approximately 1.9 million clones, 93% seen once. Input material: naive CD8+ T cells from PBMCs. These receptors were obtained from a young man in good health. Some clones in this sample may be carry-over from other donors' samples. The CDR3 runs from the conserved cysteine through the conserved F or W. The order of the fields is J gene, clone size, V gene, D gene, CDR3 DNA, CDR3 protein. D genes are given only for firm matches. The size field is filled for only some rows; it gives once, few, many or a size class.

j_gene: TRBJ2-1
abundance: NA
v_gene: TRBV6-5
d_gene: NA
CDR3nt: TGTGCCAGCAGTTACTCGACAGGAGGTCGGAGGTATGAGCAGTTCTTC
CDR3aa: CASSYSTGGRRYEQFF

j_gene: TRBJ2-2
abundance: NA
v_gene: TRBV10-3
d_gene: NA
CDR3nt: TGTGCCATCAGTGGGGGTATTCCCACCGGGGAGCTGTTTTTT
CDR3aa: CAISGGIPTGELFF

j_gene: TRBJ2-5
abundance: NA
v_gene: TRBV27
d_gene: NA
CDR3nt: TGTGCCAGCAGTTTATACGGGGGTGTGGAGACCCAGTACTTC
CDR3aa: CASSLYGGVETQYF

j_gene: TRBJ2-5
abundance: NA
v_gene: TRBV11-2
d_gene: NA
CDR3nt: TGTGCCAGCAGCCCCGAAGAGGGAAGTGGAGAGACCCAGTACTTC
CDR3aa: CASSPEEGSGETQYF

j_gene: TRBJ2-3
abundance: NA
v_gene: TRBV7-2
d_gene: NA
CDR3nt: TGTGCCAGCAGCCATCCCCTAGCAAGACCTCACACAGATACGCAGTATTTT
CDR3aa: CASSHPLARPHTDTQYF

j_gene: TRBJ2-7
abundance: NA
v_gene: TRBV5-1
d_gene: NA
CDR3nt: TGCGCCAGCAGCTTGGCCGCTCGCTACGAGCAGTACTTC
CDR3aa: CASSLAARYEQYF

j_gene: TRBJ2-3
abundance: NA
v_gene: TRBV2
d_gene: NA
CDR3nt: TGTGCCAGCAGTGAAGAGGTAGGGCAAGTTACGCAGTATTTT
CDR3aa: CASSEEVGQVTQYF

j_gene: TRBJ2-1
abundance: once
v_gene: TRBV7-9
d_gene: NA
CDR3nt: TGTGCCAGCAGCTCGAAAACTGCAAGCGCCTACAATGAGCAGTTCTTC
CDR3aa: CASSSKTASAYNEQFF

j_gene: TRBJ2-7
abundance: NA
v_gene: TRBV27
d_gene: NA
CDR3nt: TGTGCCAGCAGTTACGGGACCCCCTACGAGCAGTACTTC
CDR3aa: CASSYGTPYEQYF

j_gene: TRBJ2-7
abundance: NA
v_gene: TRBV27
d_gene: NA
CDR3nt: TGTGCCAGCAGTTTCGTCCAGGCGGTGGGGGAGCAGTACTTC
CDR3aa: CASSFVQAVGEQYF

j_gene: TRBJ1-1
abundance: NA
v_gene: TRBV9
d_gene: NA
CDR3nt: TGTGCCAGCAGCGCCATCCGGGAGCACACTGAAGCTTTCTTT
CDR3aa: CASSAIREHTEAFF

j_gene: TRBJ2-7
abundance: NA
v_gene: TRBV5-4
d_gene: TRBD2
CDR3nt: TGTGCCAGCAGCTTACCTAGCGGCTACGAGCAGTACTTC
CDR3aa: CASSLPSGYEQYF

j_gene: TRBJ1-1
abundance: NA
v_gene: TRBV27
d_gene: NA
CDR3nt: TGTGCCAGCAGTTTATTTTTTCAGGGGATGAACACTGAAGCTTTCTTT
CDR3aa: CASSLFFQGMNTEAFF

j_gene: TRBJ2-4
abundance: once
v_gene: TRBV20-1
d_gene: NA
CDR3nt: TGCAGTGCTACCACTCCGCTTAACTTC
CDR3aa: CSATTPLNF

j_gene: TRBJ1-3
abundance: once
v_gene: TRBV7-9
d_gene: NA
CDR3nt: TGTGCCAGCAGCCCCGCGGAGGGTAGAAACACCATATATTTT
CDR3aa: CASSPAEGRNTIYF

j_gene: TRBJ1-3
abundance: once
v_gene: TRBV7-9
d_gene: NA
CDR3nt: TGTGCCAGCAGCTCAGGGTTAATGGGAAACACCATATATTTT
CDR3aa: CASSSGLMGNTIYF

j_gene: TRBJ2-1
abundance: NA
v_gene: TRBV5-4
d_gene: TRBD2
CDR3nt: TGTGCCAGCAGCTTGGGACTAGCGGGGAACAATGAGCAGTTCTTC
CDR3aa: CASSLGLAGNNEQFF

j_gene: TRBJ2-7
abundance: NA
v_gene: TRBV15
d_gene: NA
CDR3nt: TGTGCCACCAGCAGATACAGAGACGAGCAGTACTTC
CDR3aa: CATSRYRDEQYF

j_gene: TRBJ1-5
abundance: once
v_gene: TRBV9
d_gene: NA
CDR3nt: TGTGCCAGCAGCGTTGGGGGGGGACCATGGCCCCAGCATTTT
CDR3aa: CASSVGGGPWPQHF

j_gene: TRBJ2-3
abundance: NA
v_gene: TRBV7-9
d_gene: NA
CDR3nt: TGTGCCAGCAGCTTAGCTCCCCAGGGATCGGTGGTGACGCAGTATTTT
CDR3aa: CASSLAPQGSVVTQYF

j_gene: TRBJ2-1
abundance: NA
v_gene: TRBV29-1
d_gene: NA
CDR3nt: TGCAGCGTTGAATGGACAAGCTCCTACAATGAGCAGTTCTTC
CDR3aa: CSVEWTSSYNEQFF

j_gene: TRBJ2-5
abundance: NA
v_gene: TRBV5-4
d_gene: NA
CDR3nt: TGTGCCAGCAGCTTGAGGAGTAACCAAGAGACCCAGTACTTC
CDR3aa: CASSLRSNQETQYF

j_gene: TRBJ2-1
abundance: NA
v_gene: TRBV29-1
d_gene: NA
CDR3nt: TGCAGTATCGGGGGCCAGGGAATCTACAATGAGCAGTTCTTC
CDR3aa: CSIGGQGIYNEQFF

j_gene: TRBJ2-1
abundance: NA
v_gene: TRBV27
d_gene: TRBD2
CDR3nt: TGTGCCAGCAGTTTACCCTCGTTAGCGGGAGGGCCTTCGGATGAGCAGTTCTTC
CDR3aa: CASSLPSLAGGPSDEQFF

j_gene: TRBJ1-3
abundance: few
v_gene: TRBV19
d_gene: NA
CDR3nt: TGTGCCAGTAGTCATGGGACCCTTCAATACACCATATATTTT
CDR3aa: CASSHGTLQYTIYF

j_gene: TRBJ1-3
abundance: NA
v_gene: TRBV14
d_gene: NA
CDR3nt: TGTGCCAGCAGCCTACTGGGTCGTGGAAACACCATATATTTT
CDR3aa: CASSLLGRGNTIYF

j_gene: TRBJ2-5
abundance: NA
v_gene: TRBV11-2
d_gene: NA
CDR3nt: TGTGCCAGCAGCCTTTGGGACCTCATTGGGGAGACCCAGTACTTC
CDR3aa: CASSLWDLIGETQYF

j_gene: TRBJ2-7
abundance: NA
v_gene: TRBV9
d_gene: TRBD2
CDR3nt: TGTGCCAGCAGCGTAGGCGGCGGTGCGGGAGGCATCCGTAGCGAGCAGTACTTC
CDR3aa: CASSVGGGAGGIRSEQYF

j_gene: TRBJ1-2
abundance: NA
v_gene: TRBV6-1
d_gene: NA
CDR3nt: TGTGCCAGCAGCCAGACCGACAGGATCAACTATGGCTACACCTTC
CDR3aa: CASSQTDRINYGYTF

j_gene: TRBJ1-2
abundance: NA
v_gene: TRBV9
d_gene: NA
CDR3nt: TGTGCCAGCAGCGCCCCCCGCGATGGAGGGTCCTATGGCTACACCTTC
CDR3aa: CASSAPRDGGSYGYTF

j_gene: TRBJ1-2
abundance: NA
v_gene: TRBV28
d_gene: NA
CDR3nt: TGTGCCAGCAGTTTTGAAGGGGTCTATGGCTACACCTTC
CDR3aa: CASSFEGVYGYTF

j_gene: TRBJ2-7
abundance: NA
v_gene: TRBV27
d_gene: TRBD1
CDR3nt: TGTGCCAGCAGTTTCGCGAAAGGACAGGGTTTAGCCTACGAGCAGTACTTC
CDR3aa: CASSFAKGQGLAYEQYF

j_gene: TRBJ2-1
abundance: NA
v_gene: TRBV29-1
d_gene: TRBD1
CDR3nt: TGCAGCGTTGACCCCCGGGACAGGGGCTACAATGAGCAGTTCTTC
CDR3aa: CSVDPRDRGYNEQFF

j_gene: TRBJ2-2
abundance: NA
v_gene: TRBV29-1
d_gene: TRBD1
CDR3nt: TGCAGCGTTGAACCCGTGGACAGGCCCACCGGGGAGCTGTTTTTT
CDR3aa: CSVEPVDRPTGELFF

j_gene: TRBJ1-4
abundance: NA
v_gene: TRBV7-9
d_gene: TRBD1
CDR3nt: TGTGCCAGCAGCTTACCTAACAGAGGACAGGCAACTAATGAAAAACTGTTTTTT
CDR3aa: CASSLPNRGQATNEKLFF

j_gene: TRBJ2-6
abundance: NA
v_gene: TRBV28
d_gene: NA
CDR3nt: TGTGCCACCGCTGCAGGGTACTCTGGGGCCAACGTCCTGACTTTC
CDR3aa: CATAAGYSGANVLTF

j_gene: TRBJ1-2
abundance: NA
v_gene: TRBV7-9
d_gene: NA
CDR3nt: TGTGCCAGCAGCTTAGGCCTTACCCACTATGGCTACACCTTC
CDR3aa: CASSLGLTHYGYTF

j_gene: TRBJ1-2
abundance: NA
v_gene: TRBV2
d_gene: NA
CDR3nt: TGTGCCAGCAGTGGAATCCGGCTAGCTAACTATGGCTACACCTTC
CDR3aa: CASSGIRLANYGYTF

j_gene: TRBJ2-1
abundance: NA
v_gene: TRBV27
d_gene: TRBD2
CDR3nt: TGTGCCAGCAGTCACGAACTGGGGCTAGCGGGAGTCTGGAATGAGCAGTTCTTC
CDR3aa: CASSHELGLAGVWNEQFF

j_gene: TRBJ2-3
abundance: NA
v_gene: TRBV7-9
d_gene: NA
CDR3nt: TGTGCCAGCAGCTTAGGGAGAGATACGCAGTATTTT
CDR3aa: CASSLGRDTQYF